Each of the 4 T cell receptor beta chains below was sequenced from the same sample in a study of shared clonotypes between healthy human individuals. Sequencing used immunoSEQ multiplex PCR; TCRdb keeps in-frame clones, though not all of them. The table has about 480,000 clones, over 75% seen once; the top ten hold about 12%. Sequences were obtained from PBMCs. The receptors come from a woman aged 35 to 49 in good health. Some clones in this sample may be carry-over from other donors' samples.

This rearrangement joins TRBV2 to TRBJ1-4; perhaps TRBD1 as D (5 bases). V lost 1 base and J 8 bases, leaving 14 bases between the germline ends. This CDR3 spans 15 amino acids. Germline CDR1 SNHLY, CDR2 FYNNEI. CDR3 nucleotide sequence: TGTGCCAGCAGTGAAGGAGACGGGGCGCGGGAAAAACTGTTTTTT. This codes for CASSEGDGAREKLFF.

V usage is TRBV11-2 and J usage is TRBJ2-3, with D perhaps TRBD1 (6 bases). This CDR3 has 14 amino acids. Germline V CDR1 and CDR2: SGHAT, FQNNGV. V was clipped by 0 bases and J by 7 bases, with 11 bases between them. The CDR3 DNA reads TGTGCCAGCAGCTTAGACAGGGGCTGGAATACGCAGTATTTT. Its translation is CASSLDRGWNTQYF.

The CDR3 DNA reads TGTGCCACCCATCCCAGCGCGAGCTCCTACAATGAGCAGTTCTTC. The encoded protein is CATHPSASSYNEQFF. V and J are TRBV7-9 and TRBJ2-1; no clear D gene. Germline values: CDR1 SEHNR, CDR2 FQNEAQ (reference sequence). The germline V and J ends were trimmed by 10 bases and 0 bases, with 16 bases remaining between them. CDR3 size: 15 residues.

On this clone: A much larger clone differs from this one at a single base, so this may be a read error. Other nucleotide sequences from this sample produce the same CDR3. This chain uses TRBV7-8 with TRBJ1-1; no definite D call. Germline V gene sequence: CDR1 SGHVS, CDR2 FQNEAQ. Deletions cut 2 bases from V and 2 bases from J, with 6 bases between. The CDR3 extends over 13 amino acids. The CDR3 loop reads CASSLTGNTEAFF. The CDR3 DNA sequence: TGTGCCAGCAGCTTAACGGGCAACACTGAAGCTTTCTTT.